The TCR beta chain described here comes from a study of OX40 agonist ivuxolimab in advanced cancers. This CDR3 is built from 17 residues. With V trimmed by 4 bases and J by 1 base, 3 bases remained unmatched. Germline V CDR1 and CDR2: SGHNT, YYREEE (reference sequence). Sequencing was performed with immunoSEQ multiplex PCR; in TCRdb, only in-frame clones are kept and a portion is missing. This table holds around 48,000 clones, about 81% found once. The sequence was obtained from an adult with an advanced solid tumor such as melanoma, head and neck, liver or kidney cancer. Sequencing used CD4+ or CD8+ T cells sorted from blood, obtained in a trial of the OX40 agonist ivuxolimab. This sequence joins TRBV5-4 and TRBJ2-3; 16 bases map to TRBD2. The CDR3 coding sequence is TGTGCCAGCAGCCCCGGGACTAGCGGGAGGGGCACAGATACGCAGTATTTT. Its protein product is CASSPGTSGRGTDTQYF.